These T cell receptor beta chains were read from a single sample in a study of multiple sclerosis patients with progressive multifocal leukoencephalopathy. Here immunoSEQ multiplex PCR was the method, and the copy in TCRdb shows in-frame clones only, minus some. The sample includes more than 20,000 clones, around 93% of them seen just once. Material: PBMCs, obtained from a patient treated with natalizumab. These receptors all come from a man aged 30 to 45 with multiple sclerosis. CDR3s include the opening cysteine and the closing phenylalanine or tryptophan. Clone size appears in some rows only: once, few, many, or a class for an expanded clone.

v_call: TRBV19
clone_size: NA
cdr3_aa: CASSKTGVPAEKLFF

v_call: TRBV18
clone_size: NA
cdr3_aa: CASSPTAGEYNEQFF

v_call: TRBV9
clone_size: NA
cdr3_aa: CASSVSWGQIFYNEQFF

v_call: TRBV6-1
clone_size: NA
cdr3_aa: CASSEALGWGNQPQHF

v_call: TRBV4-2
clone_size: NA
cdr3_aa: CASSQDGDSNQPQHF

v_call: TRBV4-3
clone_size: NA
cdr3_aa: CASSQEVSGRMETQYF

v_call: TRBV9
clone_size: NA
cdr3_aa: CASSVDPTATYGYTF

v_call: TRBV4-1
clone_size: few
cdr3_aa: CASSQVHGTVQETQYF

v_call: TRBV18
clone_size: NA
cdr3_aa: CASSPSETGGYRRAFF

v_call: TRBV10-3
clone_size: NA
cdr3_aa: CAIRPSTSHSYNEQFF

v_call: TRBV5-1
clone_size: NA
cdr3_aa: CASSLEQGSTGELFF

v_call: TRBV30
clone_size: NA
cdr3_aa: CAWSPGLATDTQYF

v_call: TRBV4-2
clone_size: NA
cdr3_aa: CASSQEFRGTNTEAFF

v_call: TRBV6-6
clone_size: NA
cdr3_aa: CASSLSGTQETQYF

v_call: TRBV19
clone_size: NA
cdr3_aa: CASSMAANIQYF

v_call: TRBV19
clone_size: NA
cdr3_aa: CASSIRGGAGYEQYF

v_call: TRBV9
clone_size: NA
cdr3_aa: CASSGGGNTEAFF

v_call: TRBV10-3
clone_size: few
cdr3_aa: CAISESPSLGANEKLFF

v_call: TRBV13
clone_size: NA
cdr3_aa: CASSAQTGEAFF

v_call: TRBV29-1
clone_size: NA
cdr3_aa: CSVSGIASNYGYTF

v_call: TRBV5-6
clone_size: NA
cdr3_aa: CASSSTDRGQETQYF

v_call: TRBV30
clone_size: NA
cdr3_aa: CVGGLNYGYTF

v_call: TRBV7-8
clone_size: NA
cdr3_aa: CASSLSGKTEAFF

v_call: TRBV21-1
clone_size: NA
cdr3_aa: CASSKGPGTYNEQFF

v_call: TRBV7-7
clone_size: few
cdr3_aa: CASSLAQRPNTGELFF

v_call: TRBV15
clone_size: NA
cdr3_aa: CATSKNGGQGGTYEQYF

v_call: TRBV2
clone_size: few
cdr3_aa: CASMTGISNQPQHF

v_call: TRBV5-1
clone_size: NA
cdr3_aa: CASSPRTGVAKNIQYF

v_call: TRBV11-2
clone_size: NA
cdr3_aa: CASSPTSGANVLTF

v_call: TRBV7-9
clone_size: NA
cdr3_aa: CASSLAATGGFGGNQPQHF

v_call: TRBV25-1
clone_size: NA
cdr3_aa: CASSDSPKETQYF

v_call: TRBV5-4
clone_size: NA
cdr3_aa: CASSLGVGDTQYF